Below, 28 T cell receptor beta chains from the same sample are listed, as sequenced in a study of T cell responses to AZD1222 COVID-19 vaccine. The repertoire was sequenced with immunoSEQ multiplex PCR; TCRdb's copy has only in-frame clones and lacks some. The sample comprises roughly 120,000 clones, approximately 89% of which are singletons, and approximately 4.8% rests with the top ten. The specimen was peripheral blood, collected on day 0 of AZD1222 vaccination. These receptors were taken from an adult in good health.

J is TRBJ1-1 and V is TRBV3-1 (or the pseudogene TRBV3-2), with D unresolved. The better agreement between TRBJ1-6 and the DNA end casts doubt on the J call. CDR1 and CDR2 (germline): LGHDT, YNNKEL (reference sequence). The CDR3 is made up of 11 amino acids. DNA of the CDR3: TGTGCCAGCAGCCAGAGCCCCGGCCTCCACTTT. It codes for CASSQSPGLHF.

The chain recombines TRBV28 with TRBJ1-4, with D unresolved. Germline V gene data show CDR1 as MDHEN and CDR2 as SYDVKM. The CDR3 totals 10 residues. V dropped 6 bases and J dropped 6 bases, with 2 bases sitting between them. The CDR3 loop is CASRDEKLFF. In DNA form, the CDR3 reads TGTGCCAGCAGGGATGAAAAACTGTTTTTT.

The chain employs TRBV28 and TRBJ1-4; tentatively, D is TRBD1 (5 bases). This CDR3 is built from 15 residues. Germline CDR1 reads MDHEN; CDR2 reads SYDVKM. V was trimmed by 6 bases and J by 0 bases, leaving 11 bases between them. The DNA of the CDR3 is TGTGCCAGCAGGCCGAAGGGGACAACTAATGAAAAACTGTTTTTT. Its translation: CASRPKGTTNEKLFF.

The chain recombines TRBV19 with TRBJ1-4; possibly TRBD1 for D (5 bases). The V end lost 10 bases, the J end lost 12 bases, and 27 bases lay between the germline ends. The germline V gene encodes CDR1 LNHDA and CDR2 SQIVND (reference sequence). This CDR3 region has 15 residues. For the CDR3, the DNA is TGTGCCACCGCAGGAACCCAAGGGGCTTTGAAGGAACTGTTTTTT. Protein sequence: CATAGTQGALKELFF.

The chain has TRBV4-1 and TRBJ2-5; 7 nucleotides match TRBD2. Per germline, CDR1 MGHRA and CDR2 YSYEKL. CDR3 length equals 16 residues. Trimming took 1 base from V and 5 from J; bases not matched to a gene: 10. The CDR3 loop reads CASSQGRLAPVETQYF. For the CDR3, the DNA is TGCGCCAGCAGCCAAGGTCGACTAGCCCCGGTGGAGACCCAGTACTTC.

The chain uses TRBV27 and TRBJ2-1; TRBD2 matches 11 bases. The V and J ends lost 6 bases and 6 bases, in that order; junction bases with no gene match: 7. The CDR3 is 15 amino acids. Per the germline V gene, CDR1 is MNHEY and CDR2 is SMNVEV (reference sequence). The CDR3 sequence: CASRRGTSGGNEQFF. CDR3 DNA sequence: TGTGCCAGCAGAAGAGGGACTAGCGGCGGCAATGAGCAGTTCTTC.

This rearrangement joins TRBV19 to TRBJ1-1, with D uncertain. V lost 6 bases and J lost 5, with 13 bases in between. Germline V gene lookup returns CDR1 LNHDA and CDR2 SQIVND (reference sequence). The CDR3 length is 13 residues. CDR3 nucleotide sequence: TGTGCCAGTAGGTGGGGTCACGGGACTGAAGCTTTCTTT. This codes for CASRWGHGTEAFF.

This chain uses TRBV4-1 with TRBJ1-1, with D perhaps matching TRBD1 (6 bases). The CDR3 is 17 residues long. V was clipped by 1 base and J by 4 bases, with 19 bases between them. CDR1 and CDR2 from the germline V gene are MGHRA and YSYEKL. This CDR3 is CASSQARGGLGGTEAFF. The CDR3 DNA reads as TGCGCCAGCAGCCAAGCCAGAGGGGGGCTTGGGGGCACTGAAGCTTTCTTT.

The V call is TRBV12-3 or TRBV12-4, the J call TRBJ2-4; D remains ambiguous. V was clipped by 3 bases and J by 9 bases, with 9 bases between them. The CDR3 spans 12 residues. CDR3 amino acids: CASSFASLIQYF. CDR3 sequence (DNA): TGTGCCAGCAGTTTTGCGTCTCTCATTCAGTACTTC.

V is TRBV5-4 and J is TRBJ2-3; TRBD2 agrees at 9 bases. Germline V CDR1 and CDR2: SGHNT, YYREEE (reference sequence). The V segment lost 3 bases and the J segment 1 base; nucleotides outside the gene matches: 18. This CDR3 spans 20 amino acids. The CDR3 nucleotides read TGTGCCAGCAGCTACCCGGGACTAGCTGAACGATCTGCTGGCACAGATACGCAGTATTTT. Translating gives CASSYPGLAERSAGTDTQYF.

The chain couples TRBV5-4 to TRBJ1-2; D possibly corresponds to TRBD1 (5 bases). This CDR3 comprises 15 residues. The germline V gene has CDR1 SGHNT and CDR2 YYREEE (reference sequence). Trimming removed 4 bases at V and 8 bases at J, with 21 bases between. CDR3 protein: CASSRRTDQGRGYTF. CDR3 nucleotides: TGTGCCAGCAGCCGACGGACGGACCAGGGACGAGGCTACACCTTC.

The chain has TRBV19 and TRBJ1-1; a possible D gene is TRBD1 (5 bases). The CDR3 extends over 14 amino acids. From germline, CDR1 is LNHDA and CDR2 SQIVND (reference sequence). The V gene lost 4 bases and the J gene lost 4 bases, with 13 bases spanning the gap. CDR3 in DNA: TGTGCCAGTAGTAGCTGGGACGTGGGCACTGAAGCTTTCTTT. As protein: CASSSWDVGTEAFF.

The DNA of the CDR3 is TGTGCCAGCAGCTTAGACGGGGCTCTCTATGGCTACACCTTC. This gives the protein CASSLDGALYGYTF. J is TRBJ1-2 and V is TRBV11-2, with D perhaps matching TRBD1 (5 bases). Trimming cost V 0 bases and J 4 bases, with 9 bases left between them. The CDR3 has 14 residues. Germline V gives CDR1 SGHAT, CDR2 FQNNGV.

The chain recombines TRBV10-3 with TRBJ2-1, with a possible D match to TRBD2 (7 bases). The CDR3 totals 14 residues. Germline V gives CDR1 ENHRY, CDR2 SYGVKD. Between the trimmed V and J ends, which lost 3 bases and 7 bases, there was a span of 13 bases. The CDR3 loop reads CAISDLKGGNEQFF. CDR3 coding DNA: TGTGCCATCAGTGATCTTAAGGGGGGGAATGAGCAGTTCTTC.

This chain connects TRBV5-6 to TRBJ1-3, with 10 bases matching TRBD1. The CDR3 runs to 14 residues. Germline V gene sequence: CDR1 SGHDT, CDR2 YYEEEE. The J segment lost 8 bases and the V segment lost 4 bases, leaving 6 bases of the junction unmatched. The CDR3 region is CASSPADRGDTIYF. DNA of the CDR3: TGTGCCAGCAGCCCGGCGGACAGGGGGGACACCATATATTTT. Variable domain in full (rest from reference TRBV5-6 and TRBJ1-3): DAGVTQSPTHLIKTRGQQVTLRCSPKSGHDTVSWYQQALGQGPQFIFQYYEEEERQRGNFPDRFSGHQFPNYSSELNVNALLLGDSALYLCASSPADRGDTIYFGEGSWLTVV.

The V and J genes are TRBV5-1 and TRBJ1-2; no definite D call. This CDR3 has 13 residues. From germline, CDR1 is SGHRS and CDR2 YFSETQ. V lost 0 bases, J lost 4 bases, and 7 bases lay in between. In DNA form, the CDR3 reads TGCGCCAGCAGCTTGGAGGGAGTCTATGGCTACACCTTC. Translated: CASSLEGVYGYTF.

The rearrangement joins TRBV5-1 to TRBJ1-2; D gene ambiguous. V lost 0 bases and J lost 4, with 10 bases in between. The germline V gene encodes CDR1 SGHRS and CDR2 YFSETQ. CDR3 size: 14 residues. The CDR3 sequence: CASSLGGGIYGYTF. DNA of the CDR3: TGCGCCAGCAGCTTGGGTGGCGGAATCTATGGCTACACCTTC. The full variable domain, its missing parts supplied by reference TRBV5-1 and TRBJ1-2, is KAGVTQTPRYLIKTRGQQVTLSCSPISGHRSVSWYQQTPGQGLQFLFEYFSETQRNKGNFPGRFSGRQFSNSRSEMNVSTLELGDSALYLCASSLGGGIYGYTFGSGTRLTVV.

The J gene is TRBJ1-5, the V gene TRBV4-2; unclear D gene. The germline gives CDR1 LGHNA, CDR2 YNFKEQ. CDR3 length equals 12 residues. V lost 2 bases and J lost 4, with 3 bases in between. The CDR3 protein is CASSQPNQPQHF. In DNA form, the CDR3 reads TGTGCCAGCAGCCAACCGAATCAGCCCCAGCATTTT.

The CDR3 spells CASSLAPTNSGNTIYF. The CDR3 DNA sequence: TGTGCCAGCAGCTTAGCGCCCACAAACTCTGGAAACACCATATATTTT. The gene calls are TRBV7-6 and TRBJ1-3; no definite D call. CDR1 SGHVS and CDR2 FNYEAQ come from the germline V gene. CDR3 length: 16 amino acids. V lost 0 bases to trimming and J lost 0 bases, with 9 bases between them. The complete variable domain, with remaining parts taken from reference TRBV7-6 and TRBJ1-3, reads GAGVSQSPRYKVTKRGQDVALRCDPISGHVSLYWYRQALGQGPEFLTYFNYEAQQDKSGLPNDRFSAERPEGSISTLTIQRTEQRDSAMYRCASSLAPTNSGNTIYFGEGSWLTVV.

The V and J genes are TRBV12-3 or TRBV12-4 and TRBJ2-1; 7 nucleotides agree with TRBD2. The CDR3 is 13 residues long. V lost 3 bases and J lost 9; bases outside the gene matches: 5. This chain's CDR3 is CASSFSGKGEQFF. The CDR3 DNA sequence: TGTGCCAGCAGTTTCAGCGGGAAGGGTGAGCAGTTCTTC.

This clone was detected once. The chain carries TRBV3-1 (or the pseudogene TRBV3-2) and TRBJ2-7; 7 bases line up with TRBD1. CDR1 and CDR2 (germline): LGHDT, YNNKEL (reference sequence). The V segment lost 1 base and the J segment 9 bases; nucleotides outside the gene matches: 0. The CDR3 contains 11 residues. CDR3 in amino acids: CASSQGTGQYF. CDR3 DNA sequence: TGTGCCAGCAGCCAAGGGACAGGGCAGTACTTC.

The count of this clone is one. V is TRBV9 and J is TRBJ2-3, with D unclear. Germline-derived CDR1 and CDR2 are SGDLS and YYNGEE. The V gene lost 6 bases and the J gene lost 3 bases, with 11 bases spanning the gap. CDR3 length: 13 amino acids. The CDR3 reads CASKVVSTDTQYF. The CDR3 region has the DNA TGTGCCAGCAAGGTAGTATCGACAGATACGCAGTATTTT.

The CDR3 DNA sequence: TGTGCCAGCACAACAGGGGCGACTGGCACAGATACGCAGTATTTT. Translating it yields CASTTGATGTDTQYF. This chain connects TRBV28 to TRBJ2-3; 7 nucleotides align to TRBD1. Trimming cost V 7 bases and J 1 base; bases outside gene matches: 8. The CDR3 is 15 amino acids. Germline CDR1 is MDHEN and CDR2 is SYDVKM.

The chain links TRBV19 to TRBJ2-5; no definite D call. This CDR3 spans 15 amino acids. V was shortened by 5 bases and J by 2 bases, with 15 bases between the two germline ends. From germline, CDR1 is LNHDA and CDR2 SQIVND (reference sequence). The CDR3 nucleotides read TGTGCCAGTAGTTACTCCGCGGTAACTCAAGAGACCCAGTACTTC. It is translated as CASSYSAVTQETQYF.

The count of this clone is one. CDR3 nucleotides: TGTGCCAGCAGGACAGGGAATAGCAATCAGCCCCAGCATTTT. Translated, it gives CASRTGNSNQPQHF. This chain links TRBV6-5 with TRBJ1-5; TRBD1 matches at 7 bases. The CDR3 is 14 amino acids. CDR1 MNHEY and CDR2 SVGAGI come from the germline V gene. V dropped 6 bases and J dropped 0; count of bases not matched to a gene: 2.

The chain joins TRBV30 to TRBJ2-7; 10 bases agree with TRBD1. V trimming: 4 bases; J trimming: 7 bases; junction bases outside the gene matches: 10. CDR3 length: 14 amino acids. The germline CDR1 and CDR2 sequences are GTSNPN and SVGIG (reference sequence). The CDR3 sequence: CAWNRGTGAREQYF. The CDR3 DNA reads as TGTGCCTGGAACCGGGGGACAGGGGCGAGGGAGCAGTACTTC.

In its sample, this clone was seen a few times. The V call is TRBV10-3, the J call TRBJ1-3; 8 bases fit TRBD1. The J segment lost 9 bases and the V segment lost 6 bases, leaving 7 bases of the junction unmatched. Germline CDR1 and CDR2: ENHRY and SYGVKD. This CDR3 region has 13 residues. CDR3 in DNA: TGTGCCATCAGGACCGACAGGGGTGGCACCATATATTTT. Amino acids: CAIRTDRGGTIYF.

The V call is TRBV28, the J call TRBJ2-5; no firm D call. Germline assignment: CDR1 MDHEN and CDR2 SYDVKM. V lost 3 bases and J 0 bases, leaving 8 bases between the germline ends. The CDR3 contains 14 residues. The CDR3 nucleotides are TGTGCCAGCAGTTTTTTGCGGTACCAAGAGACCCAGTACTTC. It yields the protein CASSFLRYQETQYF.